This TCR beta chain was obtained from a study of T cells expressing NK-cell markers. Study summary: TCR beta repertoires came from sorted CD3+CD56+NKG2C+, CD3+CD56+NKG2C- and CD3+CD56-NKG2C+ T cells. With respect to HCMV, seven of the eight sequenced donors were seropositive, and one was seronegative. Findings of the study overall: About 1.0-8% of CD8+ T cells in over five donors belonged to dominant NKG2C+ clonotypes. These clonotypes additionally ranked first within the CD3+CD56-NKG2C+ fraction of several donors.

Remarks on this clonotype: Its antigen remains unidentified.

Germline loops: CDR1 SGHAT, CDR2 FQDESV (reference sequence). The CDR3 covers 18 residues. TCRdb derives one entry per CDR3 protein from the 5' RACE reads, leaving out DNA. Its listing shows 130,000 to 150,000 distinct CDR3 sequences. Sequenced input: blood T cells: a sorted CD56 or NKG2C T cell subset, CD4+ or CD8+ T cells, or bulk PBMC T cells (not recorded which). The chain links TRBV11-1 to TRBJ2-7; TCRdb calls TRBD2, which cannot be checked without DNA. The TCR originated in a man between 18 and 35 years old in good health. CDR3 in amino acids: CASSLVGSGPSGQYEQYF. The full variable domain, in which reference TRBV11-1 and TRBJ2-7 provide the parts outside the CDR3, is EAEVAQSPRYKITEKSQAVAFWCDPISGHATLYWYRQILGQGPELLVQFQDESVVDDSQLPKDRFSAERLKGVDSTLKIQPAELGDSAMYLCASSLVGSGPSGQYEQYFGPGTRLTVT.